This T cell receptor (beta chain) was identified during a study of T cell responses to AZD1222 COVID-19 vaccine. Whole-study results and caveats: Across the whole spike, CD4 TCRs peaked at regions 160-218 and 743-854. Following two doses of AZD1222, Spike-specific TCR breadth and depth rose. Repertoires were obtained solely post-peak T cell response.

The germline CDR1 and CDR2 sequences are SGDLS and YYNGEE. Trimming pared 4 bases from V and 1 base from J, leaving 16 bases between. The CDR3 loop spans 16 amino acids. As for this clone: Its antigen remains unknown.

Only in-frame clones appear in the TCRdb table, and some are missing; sequencing was by immunoSEQ multiplex PCR. In the table there are roughly 200,000 clones, 80% to 95% of which are singletons. This sample comprised peripheral blood, obtained on day 0 of AZD1222 vaccination. The receptor comes from an adult in good health. This chain joins TRBV9 and TRBJ2-3, with D unclear. The CDR3, as DNA: TGTGCCAGCAGCCCGCGACAACACGGTGGCACAGATACGCAGTATTTT. Amino acid sequence: CASSPRQHGGTDTQYF.